These T cell receptor beta chains were read from a single sample in a study of CD8 T cells in cerebrospinal fluid in Alzheimer's disease. TCRdb reprocessed the 10x single-cell sequencing reads, keeping one entry per CDR3 protein, no DNA. This sample's table reports some 1,200 distinct CDR3 sequences. Source material: cerebrospinal fluid. All receptors come from a human donor with Alzheimer's disease. Both conserved end residues are part of each CDR3. Fields, in order: J gene, V gene, clone size, CDR3 length, CDR3 protein. For some rows the clone size is stated as once, few or many, or as a class when expanded; others skip it.

j_gene: TRBJ2-5; v_gene: TRBV7-9; abundance: large; len: 17; CDR3aa: CASSSPLTGQDFQTQYF
j_gene: TRBJ1-2; v_gene: TRBV10-3; abundance: large; len: 18; CDR3aa: CAISETLTGIPPNYGYTF
j_gene: TRBJ2-5; v_gene: TRBV7-6; abundance: large; len: 15; CDR3aa: CASSSAQAGQETQYF
j_gene: TRBJ1-1; v_gene: TRBV5-4; abundance: medium-sized; len: 12; CDR3aa: CASSDARKVAFF
j_gene: TRBJ2-2; v_gene: TRBV14; abundance: medium-sized; len: 15; CDR3aa: CASSSSGGATGELFF
j_gene: TRBJ2-1; v_gene: TRBV9; abundance: large; len: 16; CDR3aa: CASSVAAGTLTNEQFF
j_gene: TRBJ2-2; v_gene: TRBV28; abundance: medium-sized; len: 13; CDR3aa: CASSFRGGGELFF
j_gene: TRBJ2-7; v_gene: TRBV20-1; abundance: medium-sized; len: 13; CDR3aa: CSVLREQNYEQYF
j_gene: TRBJ1-1; v_gene: TRBV11-1; abundance: medium-sized; len: 14; CDR3aa: CASSYPDRDTEAFF
j_gene: TRBJ1-1; v_gene: TRBV7-9; abundance: large; len: 14; CDR3aa: CASFALAVSTEAFF
j_gene: TRBJ2-2; v_gene: TRBV27; abundance: medium-sized; len: 12; CDR3aa: CASSIPTGELFF
j_gene: TRBJ2-7; v_gene: TRBV11-2; abundance: medium-sized; len: 14; CDR3aa: CASRRQGSNYEQYF
j_gene: TRBJ1-2; v_gene: TRBV18; abundance: large; len: 14; CDR3aa: CASSPTGTSYGYTF
j_gene: TRBJ1-5; v_gene: TRBV7-2; abundance: large; len: 14; CDR3aa: CASSANPGGQPQHF
j_gene: TRBJ2-1; v_gene: TRBV5-1; abundance: medium-sized; len: 13; CDR3aa: CASSTDRVTEQFF
j_gene: TRBJ1-6; v_gene: TRBV19; abundance: .; len: 16; CDR3aa: CASSVDRGALNSPLHF
j_gene: TRBJ1-6; v_gene: TRBV5-4; abundance: medium-sized; len: 12; CDR3aa: CASSPGYSPLHF
j_gene: TRBJ2-1; v_gene: TRBV5-1; abundance: large; len: 15; CDR3aa: CASSLGTSGGGEQFF
j_gene: TRBJ1-6; v_gene: TRBV5-1; abundance: medium-sized; len: 16; CDR3aa: CASSLTGRFYNSPLHF
j_gene: TRBJ2-5; v_gene: TRBV6-1; abundance: .; len: 15; CDR3aa: CASSDLPRFQETQYF
j_gene: TRBJ2-1; v_gene: TRBV18; abundance: medium-sized; len: 14; CDR3aa: CASSPQRKDNEQFF
j_gene: TRBJ2-7; v_gene: TRBV7-2; abundance: large; len: 14; CDR3aa: CASSRGQAPGEQYF
j_gene: TRBJ2-5; v_gene: TRBV11-3; abundance: large; len: 13; CDR3aa: CASSAGQQETQYF
j_gene: TRBJ2-5; v_gene: TRBV28; abundance: medium-sized; len: 13; CDR3aa: CASRSTYQETQYF
j_gene: TRBJ2-3; v_gene: TRBV10-3; abundance: large; len: 13; CDR3aa: CASGTSGTDTQYF
j_gene: TRBJ2-7; v_gene: TRBV7-9; abundance: large; len: 15; CDR3aa: CASSTDSGDPYEQYF
j_gene: TRBJ2-1; v_gene: TRBV13; abundance: medium-sized; len: 16; CDR3aa: CASSPYGTSGEIGQFF
j_gene: TRBJ1-2; v_gene: TRBV20-1; abundance: medium-sized; len: 13; CDR3aa: CSALIGGTYGYTF
j_gene: TRBJ1-5; v_gene: TRBV11-2; abundance: medium-sized; len: 13; CDR3aa: CASSPGGQQPQHF
j_gene: TRBJ2-7; v_gene: TRBV9; abundance: medium-sized; len: 14; CDR3aa: CASSARDGEYEQYF
j_gene: TRBJ1-1; v_gene: TRBV12-3/TRBV12-4; abundance: medium-sized; len: 13; CDR3aa: CASSSQDGTEAFF
j_gene: TRBJ2-7; v_gene: TRBV18; abundance: medium-sized; len: 12; CDR3aa: CASSPGGGEQYF
j_gene: TRBJ2-1; v_gene: TRBV6-4; abundance: medium-sized; len: 15; CDR3aa: CASSETLSSYNEQFF
j_gene: TRBJ1-2; v_gene: TRBV7-2; abundance: medium-sized; len: 17; CDR3aa: CASSLIGGQGANYGYTF
j_gene: TRBJ2-3; v_gene: TRBV20-1; abundance: large; len: 17; CDR3aa: CSARGPGSGRFTDTQYF
j_gene: TRBJ1-1; v_gene: TRBV20-1; abundance: medium-sized; len: 12; CDR3aa: CSAKDQNTEAFF
j_gene: TRBJ1-4; v_gene: TRBV3-1; abundance: medium-sized; len: 15; CDR3aa: CASSKAPTPTEKLFF
j_gene: TRBJ1-1; v_gene: TRBV5-1; abundance: medium-sized; len: 13; CDR3aa: CASSLAPNNEAFF
j_gene: TRBJ1-6; v_gene: TRBV7-2; abundance: large; len: 14; CDR3aa: CASTQGAYNSPLHF
j_gene: TRBJ1-3; v_gene: TRBV5-6; abundance: medium-sized; len: 14; CDR3aa: CASSSDSTGNTIYF
j_gene: TRBJ1-1; v_gene: TRBV7-9; abundance: medium-sized; len: 14; CDR3aa: CASSLGGEGTEAFF
j_gene: TRBJ2-2; v_gene: TRBV7-3; abundance: large; len: 16; CDR3aa: CASSLTLLGAPGELFF
j_gene: TRBJ1-6; v_gene: TRBV27; abundance: medium-sized; len: 15; CDR3aa: CASSLSKGSNSPLHF
j_gene: TRBJ2-7; v_gene: TRBV5-4; abundance: .; len: 17; CDR3aa: CASSPGTSFRTAYEQYF
j_gene: TRBJ2-7; v_gene: TRBV7-2; abundance: large; len: 15; CDR3aa: CASSSPFRGTYEQYF
j_gene: TRBJ1-5; v_gene: TRBV6-6; abundance: medium-sized; len: 14; CDR3aa: CASSYSGTEKPQHF
j_gene: TRBJ2-1; v_gene: TRBV15; abundance: large; len: 13; CDR3aa: CATSRRELGEQFF
j_gene: TRBJ2-7; v_gene: TRBV2; abundance: .; len: 13; CDR3aa: CASSGQGAYEQYF
j_gene: TRBJ2-5; v_gene: TRBV6-1; abundance: medium-sized; len: 15; CDR3aa: CASSEAPASQETQYF
j_gene: TRBJ2-3; v_gene: TRBV11-3; abundance: .; len: 16; CDR3aa: CASSPSIRAGTDTQYF
j_gene: TRBJ1-2; v_gene: TRBV20-1; abundance: medium-sized; len: 14; CDR3aa: CSARDTWTSGGYTF
j_gene: TRBJ1-4; v_gene: TRBV27; abundance: medium-sized; len: 14; CDR3aa: CASSFAGTGEKLFF
j_gene: TRBJ2-1; v_gene: TRBV27; abundance: medium-sized; len: 16; CDR3aa: CASIPPGRSSYNEQFF
j_gene: TRBJ2-2; v_gene: TRBV7-8; abundance: medium-sized; len: 15; CDR3aa: CASSPWTANTGELFF
j_gene: TRBJ2-2; v_gene: TRBV9; abundance: medium-sized; len: 14; CDR3aa: CASSVDPETGELFF